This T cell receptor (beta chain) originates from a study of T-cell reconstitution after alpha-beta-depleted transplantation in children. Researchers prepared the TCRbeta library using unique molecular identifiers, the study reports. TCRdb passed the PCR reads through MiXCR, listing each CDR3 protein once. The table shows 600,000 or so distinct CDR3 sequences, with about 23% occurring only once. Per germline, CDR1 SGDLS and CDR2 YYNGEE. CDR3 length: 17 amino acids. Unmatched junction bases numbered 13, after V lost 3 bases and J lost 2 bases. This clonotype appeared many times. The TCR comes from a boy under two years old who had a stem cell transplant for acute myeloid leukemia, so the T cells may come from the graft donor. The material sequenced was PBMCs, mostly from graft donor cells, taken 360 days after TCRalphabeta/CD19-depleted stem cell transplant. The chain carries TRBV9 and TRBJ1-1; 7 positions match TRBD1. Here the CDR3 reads CASSAPGQLYPNTEAFF. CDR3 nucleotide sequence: TGTGCCAGCAGCGCCCCGGGACAGCTCTACCCCAACACTGAAGCTTTCTTT.